The 30 T cell receptor beta chains given below trace back to one sample, sequenced in a study of blood T cells in healthy people across ages. Then a second PCR, running roughly 7 to 11 cycles, was carried out with a sample-barcoded 5' primer and a J-beta primer mix. TCRdb fed the 5' RACE reads into MiXCR, producing one record per CDR3 protein. The sample carries 1,500,000 or so distinct CDR3 sequences, 42% recorded once. The sequencing sample was made of blood. These receptors originate from a woman in her late teens or twenties in good health.

This clonotype was counted ten times or more. The chain has TRBV7-9 and TRBJ2-3, with unresolved D. This CDR3 region has 15 residues. Germline V gives CDR1 SEHNR, CDR2 FQNEAQ (reference sequence). Trimming shortened V by 1 base and J by 3 bases, and 11 bases separated the two germline ends. The CDR3: CASSLEISKTDTQYF. In nucleotides, the CDR3 is TGTGCCAGCAGCTTAGAAATTTCAAAGACAGATACGCAGTATTTT.

J is TRBJ1-6 and V is TRBV28; D unresolved. The CDR3 contains 12 residues. Trimming removed 8 bases from V and 7 bases from J, with 9 bases in between. Germline V gives CDR1 MDHEN, CDR2 SYDVKM. In DNA, the CDR3 is TGTGCCAGCGGGGTTGGGAATTCACCCCTCCACTTT. This codes for CASGVGNSPLHF.

This clonotype turned up a few times. The genes are TRBV29-1 and TRBJ1-2; perhaps TRBD1 as D (6 bases). Between the trimmed V and J ends, which lost 6 bases and 7 bases, there was a span of 18 bases. Germline lookup yields CDR1 SQVTM and CDR2 ANQGSEA. The CDR3 has 13 amino acids. The CDR3 here is CSVAQQGNLGYTF. CDR3 bases: TGCAGCGTCGCACAACAGGGTAATCTTGGCTACACCTTC.

The DNA for the CDR3 is TGCGCCAGCAGCGAGGGAGCGGGGGGATTTGGCTACACCTTC. Translating it yields CASSEGAGGFGYTF. The chain recombines TRBV5-1 with TRBJ1-2, with D perhaps TRBD1 (5 bases). This CDR3 contains 14 residues. CDR1 is SGHRS and CDR2 is YFSETQ in the germline V gene. V was cut by 4 bases and J by 7 bases, with 17 bases left in between.

The rearrangement links TRBV5-1 to TRBJ2-3; 7 nucleotides align to TRBD2. The trim removed 5 bases at V and 1 base at J, leaving 7 bases unmatched. CDR3 size: 15 residues. The germline V gene has CDR1 SGHRS and CDR2 YFSETQ. The CDR3 spells CASRFAAGGTDTQYF. In nucleotides, the CDR3 is TGCGCCAGCAGATTTGCGGCGGGGGGCACAGATACGCAGTATTTT.

J is TRBJ2-1 and V is TRBV4-2; tentatively, D is TRBD1 (5 bases). The CDR3 sequence is 16 residues long. Looked up from germline, CDR1 is LGHNA and CDR2 is YNFKEQ. Here the CDR3 DNA reads TGTCTCAGCAGCCAAGAAGGGGCGGCCGGACCGGATGAGCAGTTCTTC. This encodes CLSSQEGAAGPDEQFF.

The rearrangement uses TRBV18 and TRBJ2-7, with 9 bases that match TRBD1. V gave up 2 bases and J gave up 5 bases; unmatched junction bases: 7. Germline V gene data show CDR1 as KGHSH and CDR2 as LQKENI. The CDR3 extends over 15 amino acids. The CDR3 DNA follows: TGTGCCAGCTCACCATCGGGACAGGGAGTCCACGAGCAGTACTTC. Amino acid sequence: CASSPSGQGVHEQYF.

This clonotype has just a few counts. V gene TRBV29-1 combines with J gene TRBJ2-1; 8 bases fit TRBD1. CDR3 length equals 13 residues. The germline gives CDR1 SQVTM, CDR2 ANQGSEA. With V trimmed by 7 bases and J by 5 bases, 7 bases remained unmatched. In DNA form, the CDR3 reads TGCAGCGCTGCCGGGACAGGCGACAATGAGCAGTTCTTC. It is translated as CSAAGTGDNEQFF.

V gene TRBV12-3 or TRBV12-4 combines with J gene TRBJ1-1, with D possibly being TRBD1 (5 bases). The CDR3 covers 12 residues. V gave up 6 bases and J gave up 6 bases, with 11 bases separating them. CDR3 nucleotide sequence: TGTGCCAGCAGGCCGACAGTATCTGAAGCTTTCTTT. Translating it yields CASRPTVSEAFF.

The chain uses TRBV6-6 and TRBJ1-2, with D perhaps TRBD1 (6 bases). Trimming shortened V by 4 bases and J by 4 bases, and 13 bases separated the two germline ends. Per the germline V gene, CDR1 is MNHNY and CDR2 is SVGAGI (reference sequence). The CDR3 contains 14 residues. The DNA of the CDR3 is TGTGCCAGCAGTTTTGAAGGGACACCCTATGGCTACACCTTC. Its translation is CASSFEGTPYGYTF.

The V gene is TRBV7-2, the J gene TRBJ2-5; TRBD2 agrees at 9 bases. Germline CDR1 is SGHTA and CDR2 is FQGNSA. V was pared by 1 base and J by 5 bases, with 8 bases of the junction left unmatched. This CDR3 spans 16 amino acids. The CDR3 DNA sequence: TGTGCCAGCAGCTTAGGGGCCGGCGGGAGGGTCGAGACCCAGTACTTC. Encoded protein: CASSLGAGGRVETQYF.

This clonotype was seen a few times. CDR3 nucleotides: TGTGCCAGCAGCGGAGGGGGGCTTCAGCCCCAGCATTTT. This gives the protein CASSGGGLQPQHF. The chain employs TRBV7-2 and TRBJ1-5; tentative D call: TRBD1 (6 bases). The CDR3 contains 13 residues. Trimming shortened V by 5 bases and J by 6 bases, and 11 bases separated the two germline ends. Germline CDR1 reads SGHTA; CDR2 reads FQGNSA.

CDR3 coding DNA: TGTGCCAGCAGTGAATCCTCGGGACAGGTTGACACCATATATTTT. It specifies CASSESSGQVDTIYF. The rearrangement links TRBV25-1 to TRBJ1-3; TRBD1 aligns across 8 bases. Germline lookup yields CDR1 MGHDK and CDR2 SYGVNS. The CDR3 consists of 15 residues. V was pared by 1 base and J by 8 bases, with 7 bases of the junction left unmatched.

V gene TRBV11-2 combines with J gene TRBJ2-7; TRBD2 agrees at 10 bases. The CDR3 is made up of 15 amino acids. The germline V gene has CDR1 SGHAT and CDR2 FQNNGV. V shed 5 bases, J shed 0 bases, and the junction held 4 bases outside the gene matches. CDR3 sequence: CASSRSGGSSYEQYF. CDR3 in DNA: TGTGCCAGCAGCCGTAGCGGGGGGAGCTCCTACGAGCAGTACTTC.

The sample holds a few counts of this clonotype. The genes are TRBV6-2 or TRBV6-3 and TRBJ2-3; TRBD2 matches at 11 bases. V lost 7 bases to trimming and J lost 4 bases; unmatched junction nucleotides: 16. The CDR3 extends over 18 amino acids. Germline V gene data show CDR1 as MNHEY and CDR2 as SVGEGT. The CDR3 loop reads CASNNFGLLAGEPDTQYF. CDR3 DNA sequence: TGTGCCAGCAATAACTTCGGGCTACTAGCGGGAGAGCCAGATACGCAGTATTTT.

For this clonotype: The junction and the germline gene differ at one end; a read error may be behind it. This chain uses TRBV7-9 with TRBJ2-1; TRBD2 matches at 8 bases. The CDR3 covers 17 residues. Germline CDR1 and CDR2: SEHNR and FQNEAQ (reference sequence). The CDR3 DNA follows: TGTGCCTGCAGCTACTTTAGCGGGAAGAGCTCCTACAATGAGCAGTTCTTC. It specifies CACSYFSGKSSYNEQFF.

A few counts support this clonotype. The CDR3 region has the DNA TGTGCCAGCAGCCCCCAGGGGGCGCTTTCCTACGAGCAGTACTTC. This gives the protein CASSPQGALSYEQYF. This chain uses TRBV7-2 with TRBJ2-7; 8 bases are a match to TRBD1. The CDR3 has 15 residues. Per the germline V gene, CDR1 is SGHTA and CDR2 is FQGNSA. V dropped 5 bases and J dropped 1; count of bases not matched to a gene: 7.

This clonotype has a handful of counts. The chain joins TRBV5-1 to TRBJ1-4, with 10 bases aligning to TRBD1. Germline assignment: CDR1 SGHRS and CDR2 YFSETQ. The CDR3 covers 14 residues. With 4 bases clipped from V and 3 bases from J, the junction kept 0 bases outside the gene matches. This CDR3 is CASSGQGANEKLFF. CDR3 bases: TGCGCCAGCAGCGGACAGGGGGCTAATGAAAAACTGTTTTTT. Looking up the rest from reference TRBV5-1 and TRBJ1-4 gives the full variable domain: KAGVTQTPRYLIKTRGQQVTLSCSPISGHRSVSWYQQTPGQGLQFLFEYFSETQRNKGNFPGRFSGRQFSNSRSEMNVSTLELGDSALYLCASSGQGANEKLFFGSGTQLSVL.

This clonotype was found once. Mismatch with germline at one junction end may stem from a read error. This rearrangement joins TRBV27 to TRBJ1-1, with TRBD1 matching 9 bases. Germline values: CDR1 MNHEY, CDR2 SMNVEV (reference sequence). This CDR3 spans 15 amino acids. CDR3 coding DNA: TGTGCCAGCAGTTCCGGGACAGGGATGAACACTGGAGCTTTCTTT. As protein: CASSSGTGMNTGAFF.

Worth noting for this clonotype: An end of the junction differs from the germline gene, which may be a read error. The chain has TRBV6-1 and TRBJ2-5; D ambiguous. This CDR3 spans 11 amino acids. The germline gives CDR1 MNHNS, CDR2 SASEGT. CDR3 coding DNA: TGTGCCAGCAGTGATGGTTACGAGCAGTGCTTC. This sequence encodes CASSDGYEQCF.

The sample holds a few counts of this clonotype. V is TRBV25-1 and J is TRBJ2-1; tentatively, D is TRBD1 (6 bases). Trimming shortened V by 6 bases and J by 9 bases, and 12 bases separated the two germline ends. The length of the CDR3 is 12 residues. Germline loops: CDR1 MGHDK, CDR2 SYGVNS. For the CDR3, the DNA is TGTGCCAGCAGGGAAACAGGGATTGAGCAGTTCTTC. Its translation is CASRETGIEQFF.

The CDR3 loop is CSAREVSGGQPQHF. As DNA, the CDR3 is TGCAGTGCTAGAGAAGTGTCAGGGGGGCAGCCCCAGCATTTT. V is TRBV20-1 and J is TRBJ1-5; 7 positions agree with TRBD1. Germline V lookup: CDR1 DFQATT, CDR2 SNEGSKA (reference sequence). The CDR3 contains 14 residues. V shed 0 bases, J shed 7 bases, and the junction held 6 bases outside the gene matches.

The V and J genes are TRBV28 and TRBJ2-5; TRBD2 aligns across 11 bases. This CDR3 has 15 amino acids. Per the germline V gene, CDR1 is MDHEN and CDR2 is SYDVKM. V trimming: 7 bases; J trimming: 2 bases; junction bases outside the gene matches: 6. The CDR3: CASTLAGGRQETQYF. CDR3 bases: TGTGCCAGCACCCTAGCGGGAGGAAGACAAGAGACCCAGTACTTC.

This clonotype was seen once. CDR3 in amino acids: CATGGTSGRGNEQFF. CDR3 bases: TGTGCCACCGGGGGGACTAGCGGGAGGGGAAATGAGCAGTTCTTC. The V gene is TRBV10-3, the J gene TRBJ2-1; 16 positions agree with TRBD2. The J segment lost 7 bases and the V segment lost 10 bases, leaving 7 bases of the junction unmatched. Germline loops: CDR1 ENHRY, CDR2 SYGVKD. This CDR3 spans 15 amino acids.

The rearrangement joins TRBV7-9 to TRBJ2-7; D is possibly TRBD1 (6 bases). The J call is in doubt because the DNA end fits TRBJ2-5 better. There are 13 residues in the CDR3. Germline loops: CDR1 SEHNR, CDR2 FQNEAQ (reference sequence). CDR3: CASSRQEKETQYF. CDR3 DNA: TGTGCCAGCAGCCGACAGGAGAAAGAGACCCAGTACTTC.

This chain connects TRBV4-2 to TRBJ1-2, with D hard to call. V lost 2 bases to trimming and J lost 6 bases, with 10 bases between them. CDR3 length equals 13 residues. The germline gives CDR1 LGHNA, CDR2 YNFKEQ. The CDR3 is CASSQSSLNGYTF. CDR3 sequence (DNA): TGTGCCAGCAGCCAAAGCTCCCTTAATGGCTACACCTTC.

V and J are TRBV15 and TRBJ2-1; D could derive from TRBD1 or TRBD2 (5 bases each). The CDR3 consists of 14 residues. V lost 7 bases, J lost 2 bases, and 12 bases lay in between. The germline CDR1 and CDR2 sequences are LNHNV and YYDKDF (reference sequence). DNA for the CDR3: TGTGCCACCACCGAGCAGGGAGCCTACAATGAGCAGTTCTTC. It specifies CATTEQGAYNEQFF.

J is TRBJ1-2 and V is TRBV7-9; 11 bases align to TRBD1. Germline trimming cut 5 bases from V and 7 bases from J; bases unmatched to any gene: 6. Germline V gene sequence: CDR1 SEHNR, CDR2 FQNEAQ (reference sequence). The CDR3 contains 14 residues. The CDR3 here is CASSPTDRGPGYTF. CDR3 nucleotide sequence: TGTGCCAGCAGCCCCACGGACAGGGGGCCTGGCTACACCTTC. Filled out from reference TRBV7-9 and TRBJ1-2, the complete variable domain reads DTGVSQNPRHKITKRGQNVTFRCDPISEHNRLYWYRQTLGQGPEFLTYFQNEAQLEKSRLLSDRFSAERPKGSFSTLEIQRTEQGDSAMYLCASSPTDRGPGYTFGSGTRLTVV.

This clonotype was seen many times. J is TRBJ2-5 and V is TRBV20-1; D call uncertain. V lost 0 bases, J lost 4 bases, and 9 bases lay in between. The CDR3 has 13 amino acids. In germline, CDR1 is DFQATT, CDR2 SNEGSKA (reference sequence). As DNA, the CDR3 is TGCAGTGCTAGAGATCTCACGGGAGAGACCCAGTACTTC. The encoded protein is CSARDLTGETQYF.

The CDR3 reads CASSGDALTNQPQHF. The CDR3 coding sequence is TGTGCCAGCAGTGGGGACGCCCTTACTAATCAGCCCCAGCATTTT. V is TRBV2 and J is TRBJ1-5, with D possibly matching TRBD1 (5 bases). Trimming left V 4 bases short and J 4 bases short, with 14 bases between. Germline loops: CDR1 SNHLY, CDR2 FYNNEI. The CDR3 is 15 residues long.